This T cell receptor beta chain originates from a study of T cells in localized non-small cell lung cancer. Findings and limits, study-wide: Longer overall survival was associated with a higher density of T cells in the blood. There was higher T cell clonality in uninvolved adjacent lung than in tumor, and it was highest there. Sequencing was restricted to one tumor region; therefore, heterogeneity remains possible. Adjacent lung held a median around 56 of the top 100 tumor clones.

Sequencing used immunoSEQ multiplex PCR; TCRdb keeps in-frame clones, though not all of them. The repertoire holds some 30,000 clones, with approximately 91% as singletons. About this clone itself: Its antigen remains unidentified.

The CDR3 covers 14 residues. Germline lookup yields CDR1 ENHRY and CDR2 SYGVKD. The V end was cut by 6 bases, the J end by 3 bases, with 11 bases between. The sequencing used peripheral blood, collected before any cancer treatment. The V gene is TRBV10-3, the J gene TRBJ2-2; the D gene is possibly TRBD2 (6 bases). The source is a female donor older than 55 with stage I lung adenocarcinoma. DNA for the CDR3: TGTGCCATCAGACCTTCTAGCGACACCGGGGAGCTGTTTTTT. Residues: CAIRPSSDTGELFF.